This T cell receptor (beta chain) is from a study of T cells expressing NK-cell markers. Study context: From sorted CD3+CD56+NKG2C+, CD3+CD56+NKG2C- and CD3+CD56-NKG2C+ T cells came the TCR beta repertoires. Seven HCMV-seropositive donors and one seronegative donor made up the eight sequenced donors. Study conclusions and caveats: Topping the CD3+CD56-NKG2C+ fraction as well were these clonotypes, in a handful of donors.

In generating TCR beta cDNA, 5'RACE template switching with UMIs was used. TCRdb re-called the 5' RACE reads; every CDR3 protein appears as one record, without DNA. This repertoire includes 300,000 to 500,000 distinct CDR3 sequences. This CDR3 spans 13 amino acids. CDR1 is MNHEY and CDR2 is SVGAGI in the germline V gene. For this clonotype: Its antigen is unknown.

The genes are TRBV6-5 and TRBJ1-4; TCRdb's D call, TRBD1, is unchecked because there is no DNA. Sequenced material: blood T cells: a sorted CD56 or NKG2C T cell subset, CD4+ or CD8+ T cells, or bulk PBMC T cells (not recorded which). The TCR originated in a woman aged 45-60 years in good health. The chain's CDR3 is CASLDRTNEKLFF.